Included here is one TCR beta chain sequence, with context. Its antigen is unknown. This record comes from a study of blood T cells in healthy people across ages. V lost 5 bases and J lost 6, with 22 bases in between. The CDR3 is 16 amino acids. Germline V lookup: CDR1 MNHEY, CDR2 SVGEGT. Notes on the study in general: It was held that diversity estimates obtained from one million T cells represented underestimates.

The use of a sample-barcoded 5' primer and a J-beta primer mix characterized a second PCR of 7 to 11 cycles. The template-switch adaptor, which had 12 random nucleotides, put a tag on each cDNA molecule. TCRdb processed the 5' RACE reads anew with MiXCR; each CDR3 protein has one entry. The sample holds about 930,000 distinct CDR3 sequences; almost 30% are singletons and the top ten take about 9.4%. The sample was also reused in another study, on T cells of mothers and their children. That work contributes: A second PCR was performed with the M1S primer. This primer added sample barcodes and 2-4 random nucleotides. Overlap ran slightly, non-significantly higher for related than unrelated mother-child pairs.

The sequence was obtained from a woman in her 40s in good health. Sequenced sample: blood. The chain is built from TRBV6-2 or TRBV6-3 and TRBJ1-2; tentative D call: TRBD1 (5 bases). CDR3 region: CASSQRDGSIVNGYTF. The CDR3 DNA follows: TGTGCCAGCAGTCAACGGGACGGATCGATCGTTAATGGCTACACCTTC.